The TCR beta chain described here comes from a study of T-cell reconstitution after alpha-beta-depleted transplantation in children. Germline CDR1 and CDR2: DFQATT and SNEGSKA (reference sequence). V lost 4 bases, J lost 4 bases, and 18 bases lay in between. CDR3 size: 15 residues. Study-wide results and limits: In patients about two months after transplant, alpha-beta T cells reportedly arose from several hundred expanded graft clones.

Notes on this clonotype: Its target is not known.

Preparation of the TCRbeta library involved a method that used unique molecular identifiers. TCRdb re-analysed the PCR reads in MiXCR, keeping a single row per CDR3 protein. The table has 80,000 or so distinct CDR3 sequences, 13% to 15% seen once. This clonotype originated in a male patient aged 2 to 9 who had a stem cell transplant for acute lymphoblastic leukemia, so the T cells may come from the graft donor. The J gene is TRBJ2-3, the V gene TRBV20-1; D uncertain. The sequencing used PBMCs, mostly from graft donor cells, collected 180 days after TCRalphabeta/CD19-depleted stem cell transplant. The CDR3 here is CSATPFPTSADTQYF. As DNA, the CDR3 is TGCAGTGCTACTCCCTTCCCCACGTCGGCAGATACGCAGTATTTT.